One and the same sample provided the 28 T cell receptor beta chains below, sequenced in a study of blood T cell repertoires in COVID-19. Repertoires were generated with immunoSEQ multiplex PCR, while TCRdb's copy carries only in-frame clones and drops some. Here the sample spans roughly 130,000 clones, over 80% being singletons. The sample taken for sequencing was peripheral blood. The receptors derive from a man between 60 and 75 years old with active or convalescent COVID-19.

The chain uses TRBV6-5 and TRBJ2-6; D remains unclear. This CDR3 comprises 15 residues. Trimming cost V 2 bases and J 0 bases, with 5 bases left between them. Germline-derived CDR1 and CDR2 are MNHEY and SVGAGI. CDR3 loop: CASSYGPSGANVLTF. The CDR3 region has the DNA TGTGCCAGCAGTTACGGGCCCTCTGGGGCCAACGTCCTGACTTTC.

This clone was detected once. The V and J genes are TRBV9 and TRBJ2-3; 7 bases are a match to TRBD2. The CDR3 is 15 amino acids. V lost 0 bases, J lost 5 bases, and 6 bases stayed unmatched. CDR1 and CDR2 (germline): SGDLS, YYNGEE. CDR3 DNA: TGTGCCAGCAGCGTAGGGGGGGGAGGCCAAGATACGCAGTATTTT. It specifies CASSVGGGGQDTQYF.

This clone was counted between two and nine times. The rearrangement links TRBV11-2 to TRBJ1-1, with 10 positions matching TRBD1. Germline values: CDR1 SGHAT, CDR2 FQNNGV. V gave up 4 bases and J gave up 5 bases; unmatched junction bases: 4. The CDR3 contains 14 residues. As DNA, the CDR3 is TGTGCCAGCAGCTCGGGGGACAGGGGTACTGAAGCTTTCTTT. Protein sequence: CASSSGDRGTEAFF. The full variable domain, in which reference TRBV11-2 and TRBJ1-1 provide the parts outside the CDR3, is EAGVAQSPRYKIIEKRQSVAFWCNPISGHATLYWYQQILGQGPKLLIQFQNNGVVDDSQLPKDRFSAERLKGVDSTLKIQPAKLEDSAVYLCASSSGDRGTEAFFGQGTRLTVV.

The chain has TRBV10-3 and TRBJ1-2; 10 bases match TRBD1. The CDR3 runs 15 residues. The J segment lost 5 bases and the V segment lost 7 bases, leaving 10 bases of the junction unmatched. Looked up from germline, CDR1 is ENHRY and CDR2 is SYGVKD. The CDR3 nucleotides read TGTGCCATCACCGCACCGGGACAGGGGCCATATGGCTACACCTTC. This sequence encodes CAITAPGQGPYGYTF.

The rearrangement joins TRBV28 to TRBJ2-3; the match to TRBD2 covers 8 bases. Unmatched junction bases numbered 14, after V lost 8 bases and J lost 1 base. This CDR3 has 17 residues. The V gene's germline CDR1 is MDHEN and CDR2 SYDVKM. The CDR3 nucleotides are TGTGCCAGCGCGGTGGCGGGAGGCCCATTCCGCACAGATACGCAGTATTTT. This encodes CASAVAGGPFRTDTQYF.

V is TRBV12-2 and J is TRBJ1-6. TRBV12-2 is a pseudogene. The CDR3 is 17 amino acids. The CDR3 nucleotides are TGTGCAAGTCGCTTGAACGGTTCGGCGGGGGAGAGGTCACCCCTCCACTTT. The encoded protein is CASRLNGSAGERSPLHF.

The chain couples TRBV19 to TRBJ2-5; no reliable D call. Germline V gives CDR1 LNHDA, CDR2 SQIVND (reference sequence). Deletions cut 4 bases from V and 5 bases from J, with 8 bases between. The CDR3 totals 12 residues. This chain's CDR3 is CASSTTGETQYF. Here the CDR3 DNA reads TGTGCCAGTAGTACCACCGGGGAGACCCAGTACTTC.

V and J are TRBV30 and TRBJ1-1, with TRBD1 matching 7 bases. Germline V CDR1 and CDR2: GTSNPN, SVGIG (reference sequence). The CDR3 is 14 residues long. J lost 3 bases, V lost 6 bases, and 10 bases had no gene match. The CDR3 DNA reads TGTGCCTGTTCCCGGGACAGAGTAGACACTGAAGCTTTCTTT. Its translation: CACSRDRVDTEAFF.

The V and J genes are TRBV19 and TRBJ1-2; weak D call: TRBD1 (5 bases). This CDR3 contains 14 residues. Trimming left V 6 bases short and J 1 base short, with 12 bases between. CDR1 and CDR2 from the germline V gene are LNHDA and SQIVND (reference sequence). The CDR3 protein is CASRSLTDNYGYTF. Written as DNA, the CDR3 is TGTGCCAGTAGGTCCCTGACAGATAACTATGGCTACACCTTC.

The chain is built from TRBV28 and TRBJ2-2, with 11 bases lining up with TRBD2. Germline-derived CDR1 and CDR2 are MDHEN and SYDVKM. This CDR3 has 16 residues. Trimming took 5 bases from V and 0 from J; bases not matched to a gene: 2. This CDR3 is CASSASGRPNTGELFF. The CDR3, as DNA: TGTGCCAGCAGTGCTAGCGGGAGGCCGAACACCGGGGAGCTGTTTTTT.

This clone was detected once. The chain couples TRBV18 to TRBJ2-5, with 9 bases matching TRBD2. V was clipped by 1 base and J by 5 bases; unmatched bases: 5. The CDR3 totals 15 residues. CDR1 is KGHSH and CDR2 is LQKENI in the germline V gene. CDR3 DNA sequence: TGTGCCAGCTCACCACTAGGGACTAGCAAGGAGACCCAGTACTTC. Translated: CASSPLGTSKETQYF. The full variable domain, in which reference TRBV18 and TRBJ2-5 provide the parts outside the CDR3, is NAGVMQNPRHLVRRRGQEARLRCSPMKGHSHVYWYRQLPEEGLKFMVYLQKENIIDESGMPKERFSAEFPKEGPSILRIQQVVRGDSAAYFCASSPLGTSKETQYFGPGTRLLVL.

The rearrangement uses TRBV21-1 and TRBJ2-1; whether TRBD2, the table's D call, matches the DNA was not checked. TRBV21-1 is an annotated pseudogene. The CDR3 totals 16 residues. The CDR3 loop is CASSKCRDTPYNEQFF. The CDR3 DNA sequence: TGTGCCAGCAGCAAATGTCGGGATACCCCCTACAATGAGCAGTTCTTC.

This CDR3 is CSVLPGAPNEKLFF. As DNA, the CDR3 is TGCAGCGTGCTACCAGGGGCCCCTAATGAAAAACTGTTTTTT. J is TRBJ1-4 and V is TRBV29-1; D perhaps matches TRBD1 (6 bases). Trimming cost V 6 bases and J 3 bases, with 14 bases left between them. This CDR3 is 14 amino acids long. Germline V gene sequence: CDR1 SQVTM, CDR2 ANQGSEA.

This clone occurred once. The chain employs TRBV28 and TRBJ1-2; maybe TRBD1 (5 bases). The V end lost 3 bases, the J end lost 4 bases, and 15 bases lay between the germline ends. CDR1 and CDR2 (germline): MDHEN, SYDVKM. The CDR3 consists of 15 residues. In DNA, the CDR3 is TGTGCCAGCAGTTTCGCCGGGGGACCCACCTATGGCTACACCTTC. Its protein product is CASSFAGGPTYGYTF.

This clone was seen only once. The rearrangement joins TRBV2 to TRBJ2-7; 7 bases align to TRBD2. V shed 7 bases, J shed 1 base, and the junction held 4 bases outside the gene matches. CDR1 and CDR2 (germline): SNHLY, FYNNEI. The CDR3 covers 13 residues. CDR3 bases: TGTGCCAGCAATGGGGGGGTTTCCTACGAGCAGTACTTC. It yields the protein CASNGGVSYEQYF.

J is TRBJ1-1 and V is TRBV10-2; 7 nucleotides agree with TRBD1. CDR1 is WSHSY, CDR2 SAAADI, per germline. The length of the CDR3 is 12 residues. The J segment lost 12 bases and the V segment lost 3 bases, leaving 7 bases of the junction unmatched. CDR3 amino acids: CASSDPDRTTFF. CDR3 coding DNA: TGCGCCAGCAGTGACCCGGACAGGACGACTTTCTTT.

V gene TRBV5-1 combines with J gene TRBJ2-7; D gene uncertain. The germline V and J ends were trimmed by 0 bases and 2 bases, with 9 bases remaining between them. The CDR3 is 14 residues long. Germline V lookup: CDR1 SGHRS, CDR2 YFSETQ. The CDR3 bases are TGCGCCAGCAGCTTGGCCCCCCTAACCTACGAGCAGTACTTC. Its protein is CASSLAPLTYEQYF.

The rearrangement links TRBV9 to TRBJ2-7, with 9 bases matching TRBD1. Trimming took 4 bases from V and 3 from J; bases not matched to a gene: 5. Germline V gene lookup returns CDR1 SGDLS and CDR2 YYNGEE. The CDR3 is 14 amino acids. This CDR3 reads CASSRTGDIYEQYF. CDR3 sequence (DNA): TGTGCCAGCAGCAGGACAGGGGACATCTACGAGCAGTACTTC.

The chain employs TRBV4-1 and TRBJ2-7; 7 bases line up with TRBD1. The J segment lost 1 base and the V segment lost 1 base, leaving 4 bases of the junction unmatched. This CDR3 spans 15 amino acids. Germline V CDR1 and CDR2: MGHRA, YSYEKL. CDR3 residues: CASSQAGTVSYEQYF. The CDR3 DNA follows: TGCGCCAGCAGCCAAGCGGGGACAGTATCCTACGAGCAGTACTTC.

In its sample, this clone was seen once. J is TRBJ2-3 and V is TRBV2; 7 positions match TRBD2. This CDR3 contains 17 residues. The germline CDR1 and CDR2 sequences are SNHLY and FYNNEI. V was clipped by 6 bases and J by 4 bases; unmatched bases: 16. The CDR3 DNA reads as TGTGCCAGCAGAGCCATACGCCGGGAGGTAGGCGCAGATACGCAGTATTTT. Protein sequence: CASRAIRREVGADTQYF.

V usage is TRBV11-2 and J usage is TRBJ1-2; D remains unclear. The CDR3 spans 16 residues. Germline values: CDR1 SGHAT, CDR2 FQNNGV. Trimming took 1 base from V and 2 from J, leaving 14 bases between them. CDR3 sequence: CASSLAPGQVNYGYTF. DNA of the CDR3: TGTGCCAGCAGCTTAGCCCCCGGCCAGGTCAACTATGGCTACACCTTC.

Notes on this clone: Germline is not matched at one junction end, which may reflect a read error. This rearrangement joins TRBV7-9 to TRBJ2-2; 8 nucleotides align to TRBD1. The CDR3 is 15 amino acids. CDR1 SEHNR and CDR2 FQNEAQ come from the germline V gene (reference sequence). The CDR3 bases are TGTGCCAGCAGCTTAGAAGGGACAGGCACCCGGGAGCTGTTTTTT. It translates to CASSLEGTGTRELFF.

V gene TRBV7-2 combines with J gene TRBJ2-7, with D maybe TRBD2 (6 bases). V was pared by 5 bases and J by 3 bases, with 17 bases between. CDR1 and CDR2 from the germline V gene are SGHTA and FQGNSA. The CDR3 is 15 amino acids. The CDR3 sequence is CASSPKVGGIYEQYF. Here the CDR3 DNA reads TGTGCCAGCAGCCCAAAAGTTGGCGGGATCTACGAGCAGTACTTC. The full variable domain, with the rest looked up from reference TRBV7-2 and TRBJ2-7, is GAGVSQSPSNKVTEKGKDVELRCDPISGHTALYWYRQSLGQGLEFLIYFQGNSAPDKSGLPSDRFSAERTGGSVSTLTIQRTQQEDSAVYLCASSPKVGGIYEQYFGPGTRLTVT.

The chain combines TRBV28 with TRBJ2-1; 7 positions agree with TRBD2. Germline assignment: CDR1 MDHEN and CDR2 SYDVKM. With 7 bases clipped from V and 2 bases from J, the junction kept 11 bases outside the gene matches. The CDR3 runs to 16 residues. The CDR3 coding sequence is TGTGCCAGCACCGCGCCGGGCGGGAGAGCCTACAATGAGCAGTTCTTC. The encoded protein is CASTAPGGRAYNEQFF.

Turning to this clone: This same CDR3 is encoded by further DNA sequences in the sample. J is TRBJ2-3 and V is TRBV6-4; 9 bases match TRBD1. V shed 8 bases and J 1 base; nucleotides not matched to a gene: 7. This CDR3 spans 15 amino acids. CDR1 is MRHNA and CDR2 is SNTAGT in the germline V gene. DNA of the CDR3: TGTGCCAGCTCTCCGGGACAGGGCGGCACAGATACGCAGTATTTT. Amino acids: CASSPGQGGTDTQYF.

The V and J genes are TRBV9 and TRBJ2-2; 16 nucleotides align to TRBD2. The germline CDR1 and CDR2 sequences are SGDLS and YYNGEE. V gave up 3 bases and J gave up 3 bases; unmatched junction bases: 5. This CDR3 has 18 amino acids. CDR3 sequence: CASSAGLAGGPDTGELFF. As DNA, the CDR3 is TGTGCCAGCAGCGCGGGACTAGCGGGAGGGCCGGACACCGGGGAGCTGTTTTTT. Drawing the rest from reference TRBV9 and TRBJ2-2, the complete variable domain is DSGVTQTPKHLITATGQRVTLRCSPRSGDLSVYWYQQSLDQGLQFLIQYYNGEERAKGNILERFSAQQFPDLHSELNLSSLELGDSALYFCASSAGLAGGPDTGELFFGEGSRLTVL.

The chain is built from TRBV5-4 and TRBJ2-1; weak D call: TRBD1 (6 bases). The CDR3 length is 17 residues. Germline CDR1 is SGHNT and CDR2 is YYREEE (reference sequence). The V and J ends lost 0 bases and 0 bases respectively, with 13 bases between them. The CDR3 reads CASSLVSGHSSYNEQFF. The CDR3 DNA is TGTGCCAGCAGCTTGGTTTCGGGACATAGCTCCTACAATGAGCAGTTCTTC.

This chain's CDR3 is CASSPRDSGGYTF. Here the CDR3 DNA reads TGTGCCAGCAGCCCTCGGGACTCCGGGGGCTACACCTTC. The V and J genes are TRBV7-9 and TRBJ1-2; D might be TRBD1 (5 bases). The CDR3 spans 13 residues. With 5 bases removed from V and 8 bases from J, the gap between germline ends came to 15 bases. CDR1 is SEHNR and CDR2 is FQNEAQ in the germline V gene (reference sequence).